Only one count was recorded for the clone carrying this T cell receptor beta chain. What it binds is unknown. The sample comes from a study of T cell responses to AZD1222 COVID-19 vaccine. Broader study findings: Clonal diversity may have been underestimated, and the donors were mostly white British, with more females than males. The study found Spike-specific TCR breadth and depth rose after two AZD1222 doses. Seropositive at baseline were only six or seven AZD1222 recipients.

The data were produced by immunoSEQ multiplex PCR, yet TCRdb's version contains in-frame clones alone and is incomplete. Seen here are some 130,000 clones, 70% to 90% observed once, and the top ten hold around 1.6%. This TCR derives from an adult in good health. The input for sequencing was peripheral blood, taken on day 0 of AZD1222 vaccination.

CDR3 region: CASSEGEAGNTIYF. CDR3 nucleotides: TGTGCCAGCAGTGAAGGGGAGGCTGGAAACACCATATATTTT. This sequence joins TRBV2 and TRBJ1-3, with D uncertain. The V gene's germline CDR1 is SNHLY and CDR2 FYNNEI. The CDR3 runs to 14 residues. V was pared by 1 base and J by 2 bases, with 6 bases between.